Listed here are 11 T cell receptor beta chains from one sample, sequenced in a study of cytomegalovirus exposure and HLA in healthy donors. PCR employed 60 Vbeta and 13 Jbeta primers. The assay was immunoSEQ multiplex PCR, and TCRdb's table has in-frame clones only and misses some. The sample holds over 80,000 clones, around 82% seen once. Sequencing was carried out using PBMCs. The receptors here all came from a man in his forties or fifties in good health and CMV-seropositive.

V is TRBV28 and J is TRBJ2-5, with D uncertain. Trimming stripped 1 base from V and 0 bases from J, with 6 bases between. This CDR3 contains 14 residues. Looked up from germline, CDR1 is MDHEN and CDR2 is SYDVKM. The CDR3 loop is CASSLSVYQETQYF. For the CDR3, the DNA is TGTGCCAGCAGTTTATCAGTGTACCAAGAGACCCAGTACTTC.

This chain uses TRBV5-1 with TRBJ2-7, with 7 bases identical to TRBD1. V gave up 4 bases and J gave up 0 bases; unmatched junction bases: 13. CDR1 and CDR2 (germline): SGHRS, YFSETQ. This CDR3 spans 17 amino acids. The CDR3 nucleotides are TGCGCCAGCAGCGCACCGGACAGGACATCGGGCTCCTACGAGCAGTACTTC. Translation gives CASSAPDRTSGSYEQYF. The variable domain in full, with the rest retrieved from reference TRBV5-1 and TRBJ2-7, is KAGVTQTPRYLIKTRGQQVTLSCSPISGHRSVSWYQQTPGQGLQFLFEYFSETQRNKGNFPGRFSGRQFSNSRSEMNVSTLELGDSALYLCASSAPDRTSGSYEQYFGPGTRLTVT.

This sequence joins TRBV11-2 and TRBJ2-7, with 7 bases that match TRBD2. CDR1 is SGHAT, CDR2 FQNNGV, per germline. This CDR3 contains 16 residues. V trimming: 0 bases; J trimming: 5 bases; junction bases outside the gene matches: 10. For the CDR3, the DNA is TGTGCCAGCAGCTTAGATCCCGGGGGGTCTATGAACGAGCAGTACTTC. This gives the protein CASSLDPGGSMNEQYF. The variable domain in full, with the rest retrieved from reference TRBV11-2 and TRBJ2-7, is EAGVAQSPRYKIIEKRQSVAFWCNPISGHATLYWYQQILGQGPKLLIQFQNNGVVDDSQLPKDRFSAERLKGVDSTLKIQPAKLEDSAVYLCASSLDPGGSMNEQYFGPGTRLTVT.

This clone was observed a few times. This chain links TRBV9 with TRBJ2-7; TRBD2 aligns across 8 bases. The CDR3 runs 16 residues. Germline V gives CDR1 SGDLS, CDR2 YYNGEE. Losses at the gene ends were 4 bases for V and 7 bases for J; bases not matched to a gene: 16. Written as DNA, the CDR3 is TGTGCCAGCAGCCCCGAAGCGGGGGCCCACTCCCTGGAGCAGTACTTC. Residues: CASSPEAGAHSLEQYF.

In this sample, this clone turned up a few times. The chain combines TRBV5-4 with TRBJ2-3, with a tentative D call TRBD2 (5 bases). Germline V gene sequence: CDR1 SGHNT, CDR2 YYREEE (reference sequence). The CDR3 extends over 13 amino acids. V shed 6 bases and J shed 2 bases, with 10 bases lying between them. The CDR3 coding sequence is TGTGCCAGCAACGGGGAAAACACAGATACGCAGTATTTT. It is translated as CASNGENTDTQYF.

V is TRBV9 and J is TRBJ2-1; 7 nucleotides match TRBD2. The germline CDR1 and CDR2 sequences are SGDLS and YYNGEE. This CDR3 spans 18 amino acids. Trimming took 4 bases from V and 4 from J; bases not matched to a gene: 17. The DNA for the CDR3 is TGTGCCAGCAGCCAGGGAGCGGGGAGCCTCCACCCTTACAATGAGCAGTTCTTC. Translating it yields CASSQGAGSLHPYNEQFF.

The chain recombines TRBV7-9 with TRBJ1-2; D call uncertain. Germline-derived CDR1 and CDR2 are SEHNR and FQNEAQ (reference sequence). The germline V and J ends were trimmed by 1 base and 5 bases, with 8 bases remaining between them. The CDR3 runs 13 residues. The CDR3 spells CASSLGPRYGYTF. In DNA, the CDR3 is TGTGCCAGCAGCTTAGGTCCGAGATATGGCTACACCTTC.

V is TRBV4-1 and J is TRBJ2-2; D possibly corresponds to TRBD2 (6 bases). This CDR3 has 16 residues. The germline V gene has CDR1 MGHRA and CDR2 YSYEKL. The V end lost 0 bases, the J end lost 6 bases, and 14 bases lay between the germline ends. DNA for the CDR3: TGCGCCAGCAGCCAAGATTTCCTTAGCGGTGCCGGGGAGCTGTTTTTT. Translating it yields CASSQDFLSGAGELFF.

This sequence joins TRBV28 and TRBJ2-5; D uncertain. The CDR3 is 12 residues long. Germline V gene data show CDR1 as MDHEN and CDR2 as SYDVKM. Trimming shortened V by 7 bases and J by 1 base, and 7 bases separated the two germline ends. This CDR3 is CASMGSQETQYF. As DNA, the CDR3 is TGTGCCAGCATGGGCTCCCAAGAGACCCAGTACTTC.

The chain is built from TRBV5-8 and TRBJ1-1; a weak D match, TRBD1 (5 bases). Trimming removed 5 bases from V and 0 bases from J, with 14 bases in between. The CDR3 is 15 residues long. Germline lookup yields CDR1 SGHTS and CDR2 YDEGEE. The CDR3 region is CASRPGDYLNTEAFF. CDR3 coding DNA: TGTGCCAGCAGGCCGGGGGACTACTTGAACACTGAAGCTTTCTTT.

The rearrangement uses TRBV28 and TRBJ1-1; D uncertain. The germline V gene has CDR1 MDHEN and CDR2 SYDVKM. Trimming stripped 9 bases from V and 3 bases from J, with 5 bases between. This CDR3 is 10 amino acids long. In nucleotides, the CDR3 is TGTGCCAGTAGAGACACTGAAGCTTTCTTT. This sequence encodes CASRDTEAFF.